The source of this T cell receptor beta chain is a study of pediatric ulcerative colitis (dated by TCRdb to the late 2010s). Context from the whole study: Among the ulcerative colitis patients, 6 or 7 had pancolitis and two had left-sided colitis, and histology in every patient was consistent with ulcerative colitis. By Pediatric Ulcerative Colitis Activity Index, mild disease was classified in two patients, moderate disease in several and acute severe colitis in three. About nine newly diagnosed, treatment-naive pediatric ulcerative colitis patients and four non-IBD control children each provided paired blood and rectal samples. General conclusions and limits of the study: Because repertoires were derived from total lymphocyte DNA, patterns in rare subsets such as regulatory T cells may not have been reflected. For technical reasons, the blood samples of a couple of patients yielded substantially fewer templates, so those samples were excluded from the blood-rectal overlap analysis. A couple of rectal CDR3 clonotypes were detected in all ulcerative colitis patients and were not detected in any of the controls. Controls, mild-moderate and acute severe colitis patients were separated by rectal repertoire features, and reduced rectal diversity due to clonal expansions was observed in acute severe colitis. Blood-derived T cells may have been included in the rectal pinch biopsies, particularly in patients with overt colitis. The healthy control group was small, consisting of only four individuals. Autologous blood-rectal clonal overlap was significantly higher in ulcerative colitis patients than in controls, suggesting increased T cell trafficking to inflamed tissue.

One to two pinch biopsies were taken from the rectum for research during colonoscopy. Before the diagnostic colonoscopy, none of the ulcerative colitis patients had been given immunosuppressive medication. Before DNA isolation, rectal biopsies were subjected to proteinase K digestion. The Wizard kit (Promega) was used to extract genomic DNA from blood and intestinal samples. Through the immunoSEQ TRB Survey service, multiplex V and J primers were used to amplify rearranged CDR3 beta regions from genomic DNA. To keep sequencing depth equal across samples, survey-level depth of up to 500,000 reads per sample was applied. The libraries were purified and pooled, then sequenced using Illumina technology. On the authors' methods: Productive clonality, sample overlap, pairwise scatters, CDR3 beta length, V/D/J gene usage and productiveness were assessed with immunoSEQ online tools. Calculated diversity was defined as the number of unique rearrangements divided by total templates times 100, and Shannon and Simpson indices were additionally computed. Principal component analysis was performed on Z-score normalized data with the R prcomp function and the ggbiplot package. Blood-rectal clonal overlap within each subject was quantified with Morisita's index. What TCRdb holds here is the immuneACCESS table cut down to in-frame rearrangements. Part of the clones is not present; checked against another copy, under half of the missing clones reflect an unresolved V gene, and the others are unexplained. V and J calls and clone size are those listed in that table; D and trimming were worked out from the DNA. The sample includes fewer than 25,000 clones, with about 65% observed a single time. Of the sample, around 15% falls within the top ten clones.

V is pared back by 4 bases and J by 1 base, with 20 bases lying between the germline termini. CDR3 length: 18 amino acids, cysteine to phenylalanine. Just CDR3 DNA is preserved here, 54 bases in frame from base 1. CDR1 and CDR2 are drawn from the germline V gene: ENHRY, SYGVKD. Notes on this clone: Which antigen it targets is not known. No base qualities exist here, and no much larger clone lies one base off it.

The sample taken for sequencing was gut tissue. The sequence was collected from a boy younger than 18 with severe ulcerative colitis. The chain joins TRBV10-3 to TRBJ1-5; no D gene is confidently identified. DNA sequence: TGTGCCATCAGTGTTGGGTTTCAAGGAGGAGGGAGCAATCAGCCCCAGCATTTT. This gives the protein CAISVGFQGGGSNQPQHF.